A selection of T cell receptor beta chains follows, all from one sample in a study of cytomegalovirus exposure and HLA in healthy donors. Sequenced by immunoSEQ multiplex PCR; TCRdb stores in-frame clones only, minus some. The table records about 99,000 clones, 65% to 85% of them present only once. The sample consisted of PBMCs. These receptor sequences come from a middle-aged man in good health and CMV-seronegative. Both conserved end residues are part of each CDR3. The order of the fields is CDR3 DNA, CDR3 protein, J gene, clone size, V gene, D gene. D genes are given only for firm matches. The size of a clone is reported for some rows only, either as once, few or many, or as a class for expanded clones.

cdr3_nt: TGTGCCAGTAGTGGGCAGGGAGGGACCGGGGAGCTGTTTTTT
cdr3_aa: CASSGQGGTGELFF
j_call: TRBJ2-2
clone_size: NA
v_call: TRBV19
d_call: TRBD2

cdr3_nt: TGTGCCTGGAGTGTAAACGACCAAGGGGGCACTGAAGCTTTCTTT
cdr3_aa: CAWSVNDQGGTEAFF
j_call: TRBJ1-1
clone_size: NA
v_call: TRBV30
d_call: NA

cdr3_nt: TGTGCCAGCAGCCGAAGGGCGGCCCCCAGGGACAATGAGCAGTTCTTC
cdr3_aa: CASSRRAAPRDNEQFF
j_call: TRBJ2-1
clone_size: NA
v_call: TRBV7-3
d_call: NA

cdr3_nt: TGTGCCACCAGGGGCAGGGAGCAGTTCTTC
cdr3_aa: CATRGREQFF
j_call: TRBJ2-1
clone_size: NA
v_call: TRBV15
d_call: NA

cdr3_nt: TGTGCCAGCAGCGCCGAAGCGGGACTACCGGGGAATGAGCAGTTCTTC
cdr3_aa: CASSAEAGLPGNEQFF
j_call: TRBJ2-1
clone_size: NA
v_call: TRBV9
d_call: TRBD2

cdr3_nt: TGTGCCAGCAGCCTGGGATCCTTCAGGGGAAAGGGGACGAACACTGAAGCTTTCTTT
cdr3_aa: CASSLGSFRGKGTNTEAFF
j_call: TRBJ1-1
clone_size: NA
v_call: TRBV14
d_call: NA

cdr3_nt: TGTGCCAGCAGCGTAGGGAGCTCTGGGGCCAACGTCCTGACTTTC
cdr3_aa: CASSVGSSGANVLTF
j_call: TRBJ2-6
clone_size: NA
v_call: TRBV2
d_call: NA

cdr3_nt: TGTGCCTCGCCGGGACTAGCGGGGGGCTCCTACAATGAGCAGTTCTTC
cdr3_aa: CASPGLAGGSYNEQFF
j_call: TRBJ2-1
clone_size: NA
v_call: TRBV30
d_call: TRBD2

cdr3_nt: TGTGCCAGCTCACCAAGGGACAGCCCCATGAACACTGAAGCTTTCTTT
cdr3_aa: CASSPRDSPMNTEAFF
j_call: TRBJ1-1
clone_size: NA
v_call: TRBV18
d_call: TRBD1

cdr3_nt: TGTGCCAGCAGCCCGATTGGACAGGGGATCTCCTACGAGCAGTACTTC
cdr3_aa: CASSPIGQGISYEQYF
j_call: TRBJ2-7
clone_size: few
v_call: TRBV5-6
d_call: TRBD1

cdr3_nt: TGTGCCAGCAGCCAAGACGACAGGGGCCGGGGCGGAGCTGAAGCTTTCTTT
cdr3_aa: CASSQDDRGRGGAEAFF
j_call: TRBJ1-1
clone_size: few
v_call: TRBV4-2
d_call: TRBD1

cdr3_nt: TGTGCCAAGGGACAAGGCTACGAGCAGTACTTC
cdr3_aa: CAKGQGYEQYF
j_call: TRBJ2-7
clone_size: few
v_call: TRBV2
d_call: NA

cdr3_nt: TGTGCCATCAGTGATCCCGGGACAGGCTCCTACGAGCAGTACTTC
cdr3_aa: CAISDPGTGSYEQYF
j_call: TRBJ2-7
clone_size: NA
v_call: TRBV10-3
d_call: TRBD1

cdr3_nt: TGCGCCAGCAGCCCGGGGGGCACTGGAAACACCATATATTTT
cdr3_aa: CASSPGGTGNTIYF
j_call: TRBJ1-3
clone_size: NA
v_call: TRBV5-1
d_call: NA

cdr3_nt: TGTGCCAGCAGTGAAACGGGGGGGCAAGATACGCAGTATTTT
cdr3_aa: CASSETGGQDTQYF
j_call: TRBJ2-3
clone_size: NA
v_call: TRBV6-1
d_call: TRBD2

cdr3_nt: TGTGCCAGCAGCTTACCGGATGTGAACACAAGAAAGACTAGCACAGATACGCAGTATTTT
cdr3_aa: CASSLPDVNTRKTSTDTQYF
j_call: TRBJ2-3
clone_size: NA
v_call: TRBV7-8
d_call: NA

cdr3_nt: TGTGCCAGCAGTTTAGTATCGGGACTAGCGCCCTACGAGCAGTACTTC
cdr3_aa: CASSLVSGLAPYEQYF
j_call: TRBJ2-7
clone_size: NA
v_call: TRBV28
d_call: TRBD2

cdr3_nt: TGTGCCAGCAGCTTAACTGGCGGGGGGGCATCCTACAATGAGCAGTTCTTC
cdr3_aa: CASSLTGGGASYNEQFF
j_call: TRBJ2-1
clone_size: NA
v_call: TRBV7-3
d_call: TRBD2

cdr3_nt: TGTGCCAGCAGTCTCCAACTCCAAGCGGGGGTGAATGAGCAGTTCTTC
cdr3_aa: CASSLQLQAGVNEQFF
j_call: TRBJ2-1
clone_size: NA
v_call: TRBV6-6
d_call: TRBD2

cdr3_nt: TGTGCCAGCAGCTTCATCGGGGGGCCAGAAAAACTGTTTTTT
cdr3_aa: CASSFIGGPEKLFF
j_call: TRBJ1-4
clone_size: few
v_call: TRBV11-1
d_call: NA

cdr3_nt: TGTGCCTGGAGCCGGCTGAACTACGAGCAGTACTTC
cdr3_aa: CAWSRLNYEQYF
j_call: TRBJ2-7
clone_size: NA
v_call: TRBV30
d_call: NA

cdr3_nt: TGTGCCAGCAGCAGTCGGAGGGCGGGAGGGCAAGAGACCCAGTACTTC
cdr3_aa: CASSSRRAGGQETQYF
j_call: TRBJ2-5
clone_size: NA
v_call: TRBV7-7
d_call: TRBD2

cdr3_nt: TGTGCCTGGAGTGCGACAGGGGGCCTCACAGATACGCAGTATTTT
cdr3_aa: CAWSATGGLTDTQYF
j_call: TRBJ2-3
clone_size: NA
v_call: TRBV30
d_call: TRBD1

cdr3_nt: TGTGCCAGTAGTATCCCAGCTAGCGGGTCTTACAATGAGCAGTTCTTC
cdr3_aa: CASSIPASGSYNEQFF
j_call: TRBJ2-1
clone_size: NA
v_call: TRBV19
d_call: TRBD2

cdr3_nt: TGCAGCGCCCTGGACAGGGGATCTAGCACAGATACGCAGTATTTT
cdr3_aa: CSALDRGSSTDTQYF
j_call: TRBJ2-3
clone_size: once
v_call: TRBV29-1
d_call: TRBD1

cdr3_nt: TGTGCCAGCAGTGAAATCGCGATAGCTAACTATGGCTACACCTTC
cdr3_aa: CASSEIAIANYGYTF
j_call: TRBJ1-2
clone_size: NA
v_call: TRBV2
d_call: NA

cdr3_nt: TGTGCCAGCAGTGAAACAGGATTAAATTCACCCCTCCACTTT
cdr3_aa: CASSETGLNSPLHF
j_call: TRBJ1-6
clone_size: NA
v_call: TRBV2
d_call: NA